Below are 27 T cell receptor beta chains sequenced from a single sample in a study of regulatory T cells in long-lasting Graves disease. CDR3-region Arm-PCR and iRepertoire HTBI primers produced the TCR beta libraries. TCRdb re-derived calls from the multiplex PCR reads in MiXCR, one entry per CDR3 protein. This table holds fewer than 350,000 distinct CDR3 sequences, approximately 20% found once. Described time point: newly diagnosed GD, antithyroid drugs for less than 3 months. Generation of the TCR library employed RNA extracted from PBMCs. The sample consisted of peripheral blood mononuclear cells (PBMCs), taken at new diagnosis, from a patient treated with antithyroid drugs. These receptors came from a female donor with Graves disease.

The chain is built from TRBV5-1 and TRBJ1-1; no definite D call. V was pared by 3 bases and J by 5 bases, with 14 bases between. Germline values: CDR1 SGHRS, CDR2 YFSETQ. This CDR3 comprises 14 residues. CDR3 protein: CASSYKDGETEAFF. DNA of the CDR3: TGCGCCAGCAGCTACAAGGATGGGGAAACTGAAGCTTTCTTT.

Many counts were recorded for this clonotype. The rearrangement joins TRBV2 to TRBJ2-5, with TRBD2 matching 9 bases. The CDR3 runs 15 residues. V was clipped by 4 bases and J by 3 bases; unmatched bases: 6. Germline CDR1 reads SNHLY; CDR2 reads FYNNEI. The CDR3 sequence: CASSVASGDEETQYF. The CDR3 coding sequence is TGTGCCAGCAGTGTGGCTAGCGGGGATGAAGAGACCCAGTACTTC.

The chain has TRBV25-1 and TRBJ2-7; 7 bases map to TRBD1. This CDR3 spans 13 amino acids. V was clipped by 5 bases and J by 1 base; unmatched bases: 2. Germline V gene sequence: CDR1 MGHDK, CDR2 SYGVNS. Here the CDR3 DNA reads TGTGCCAGCAGTAGACAGGGTTCCTACGAGCAGTACTTC. Its translation is CASSRQGSYEQYF.

This clonotype occurred many times. The rearrangement joins TRBV30 to TRBJ1-1; TRBD1 is a possible D gene (6 bases). CDR3 length: 12 residues. Germline V gene data show CDR1 as GTSNPN and CDR2 as SVGIG (reference sequence). V lost 5 bases and J 7 bases, leaving 14 bases between the germline ends. For the CDR3, the DNA is TGTGCCTGGTCGGGGGGCGGGAGTGAAGCTTTCTTT. It codes for CAWSGGGSEAFF.

This clonotype has at least ten counts. The chain carries TRBV5-1 and TRBJ2-4; weak D call: TRBD1 (6 bases). The CDR3 contains 16 residues. Germline-derived CDR1 and CDR2 are SGHRS and YFSETQ. V lost 4 bases and J 1 base, leaving 15 bases between the germline ends. CDR3 DNA sequence: TGCGCCAGCAGCACACAGGGAATTGGGGCCAAAAACATTCAGTACTTC. Its translation: CASSTQGIGAKNIQYF.

The table lists this clonotype with many counts. The genes are TRBV6-1 and TRBJ2-1; D perhaps matches TRBD2 (6 bases). Between the trimmed V and J ends, which lost 5 bases and 5 bases, there was a span of 13 bases. Germline V gives CDR1 MNHNS, CDR2 SASEGT. This CDR3 comprises 14 residues. In DNA, the CDR3 is TGTGCCAGCAGTACGGCTAGCGCAAACAATGAGCAGTTCTTC. This sequence encodes CASSTASANNEQFF.

This clonotype has at least ten counts. The V gene is TRBV20-1, the J gene TRBJ2-2; D gene uncertain. Germline-derived CDR1 and CDR2 are DFQATT and SNEGSKA (reference sequence). V was clipped by 6 bases and J by 7 bases, with 15 bases between them. The CDR3 extends over 13 amino acids. CDR3 coding DNA: TGCAGTGCGCGGCCTGTTTCTGGCGGGGAGCTGTTTTTT. Translation gives CSARPVSGGELFF.

This clonotype has ten or more counts. The rearrangement uses TRBV2 and TRBJ2-7, with 9 bases fitting TRBD2. V trimming: 4 bases; J trimming: 4 bases; junction bases outside the gene matches: 8. The CDR3 is made up of 15 amino acids. CDR1 is SNHLY, CDR2 FYNNEI, per germline. CDR3 nucleotide sequence: TGTGCCAGCAGTGTACCAGCTAGCGGGAAGTACGAGCAGTACTTC. This codes for CASSVPASGKYEQYF.

In its sample, this clonotype was seen many times. V gene TRBV20-1 combines with J gene TRBJ2-1; the D gene could be TRBD1 or TRBD2 (5 bases each). The CDR3 is 13 residues long. Germline V lookup: CDR1 DFQATT, CDR2 SNEGSKA (reference sequence). Trimming cost V 6 bases and J 9 bases, with 18 bases left between them. CDR3 bases: TGCAGTGCCCCCCCGGGACCAAGGGTTGAGCAGTTCTTC. It specifies CSAPPGPRVEQFF.

This chain uses TRBV19 with TRBJ2-2, with a weak D call TRBD1 (5 bases). The V end was cut by 2 bases, the J end by 5 bases, with 18 bases between. This CDR3 has 17 amino acids. Germline V gives CDR1 LNHDA, CDR2 SQIVND (reference sequence). This chain's CDR3 is CASSIRRGIIMTGELFF. CDR3 nucleotides: TGTGCCAGTAGTATACGTAGGGGAATAATAATGACCGGGGAGCTGTTTTTT.

This clonotype was counted many times. The rearrangement joins TRBV28 to TRBJ2-7; D might be TRBD2 (6 bases). Trimming removed 6 bases at V and 3 bases at J, with 15 bases between. The CDR3 is 14 residues long. The germline CDR1 and CDR2 sequences are MDHEN and SYDVKM. This CDR3 is CASRRSGGNYEQYF. CDR3 sequence (DNA): TGTGCCAGCAGAAGATCTGGGGGGAACTACGAGCAGTACTTC.

V usage is TRBV11-2 and J usage is TRBJ2-3; 7 bases map to TRBD2. Germline V lookup: CDR1 SGHAT, CDR2 FQNNGV. J gave up 6 bases and V 2 bases, and 8 bases lay outside the gene matches. This CDR3 has 15 residues. CDR3 in DNA: TGTGCCAGCAGCTTAAACGGGAGGCCCGGGGATACGCAGTATTTT. Residues: CASSLNGRPGDTQYF. Filled out from reference TRBV11-2 and TRBJ2-3, the complete variable domain reads EAGVAQSPRYKIIEKRQSVAFWCNPISGHATLYWYQQILGQGPKLLIQFQNNGVVDDSQLPKDRFSAERLKGVDSTLKIQPAKLEDSAVYLCASSLNGRPGDTQYFGPGTRLTVL.

This clonotype came up many times. The V call is TRBV24-1, the J call TRBJ2-7; D remains ambiguous. Trimming removed 3 bases at V and 3 bases at J, with 8 bases between. This CDR3 spans 13 amino acids. The germline V gene has CDR1 KGHDR and CDR2 SFDVKD. Written as DNA, the CDR3 is TGTGCCACCAGTGATGGGCCAGACTACGAGCAGTACTTC. This encodes CATSDGPDYEQYF.

This chain connects TRBV5-1 to TRBJ2-2; TRBD1 aligns across 10 bases. The germline gives CDR1 SGHRS, CDR2 YFSETQ. There are 15 residues in the CDR3. The V gene end was trimmed by 4 bases and the J gene end by 3 bases; junction bases not matched to a gene: 3. CDR3 nucleotide sequence: TGCGCCAGCAGCGGGACAGGGGTGGACACCGGGGAGCTGTTTTTT. Amino acids: CASSGTGVDTGELFF. The full variable domain, rest sourced from reference TRBV5-1 and TRBJ2-2, is KAGVTQTPRYLIKTRGQQVTLSCSPISGHRSVSWYQQTPGQGLQFLFEYFSETQRNKGNFPGRFSGRQFSNSRSEMNVSTLELGDSALYLCASSGTGVDTGELFFGEGSRLTVL.

This clonotype was recorded at least ten times. This chain uses TRBV28 with TRBJ1-6; 8 bases line up with TRBD1. From germline, CDR1 is MDHEN and CDR2 SYDVKM. J lost 6 bases, V lost 6 bases, and 4 bases had no gene match. The CDR3 runs 14 residues. This CDR3 is CASSLDRGNSPLHF. CDR3 nucleotides: TGTGCCAGCAGCCTCGACAGGGGTAATTCACCCCTCCACTTT.

This clonotype was recorded at least ten times. CDR3 sequence: CASSEPSGTNTGELFF. Written as DNA, the CDR3 is TGCGCCAGCAGTGAGCCTAGCGGGACGAACACCGGGGAGCTGTTTTTT. The rearrangement links TRBV10-2 to TRBJ2-2, with 9 bases fitting TRBD2. The CDR3 contains 16 residues. The germline V gene has CDR1 WSHSY and CDR2 SAAADI. Trimming removed 2 bases from V and 0 bases from J; junction bases left unmatched: 1.

There are many counts of this clonotype. The chain links TRBV28 to TRBJ2-7, with TRBD1 matching over 9 bases. With V trimmed by 5 bases and J by 0 bases, 11 bases remained unmatched. The CDR3 runs 17 residues. Germline-derived CDR1 and CDR2 are MDHEN and SYDVKM. The DNA for the CDR3 is TGTGCCAGCAGTGTACCTCTAGGGACAGGGAGCTCCTACGAGCAGTACTTC. Protein product: CASSVPLGTGSSYEQYF.

This clonotype has ten or more counts. This rearrangement joins TRBV7-8 to TRBJ1-1; D might be TRBD1 (5 bases). V was pared by 4 bases and J by 1 base, with 13 bases between. Per the germline V gene, CDR1 is SGHVS and CDR2 is FQNEAQ. The CDR3 length is 15 residues. In DNA form, the CDR3 reads TGTGCCAGCAGCTCGCCGGGACGGCGGAACACTGAAGCTTTCTTT. This encodes CASSSPGRRNTEAFF.

Ten or more counts support this clonotype. The rearrangement links TRBV12-3 or TRBV12-4 to TRBJ2-7; no clear D. This CDR3 has 15 residues. The V end lost 5 bases, the J end lost 2 bases, and 16 bases lay between the germline ends. CDR3 in DNA: TGTGCCAGCAGTCCAGAGGCCCCTAAGGCCTACGAGCAGTACTTC. Protein: CASSPEAPKAYEQYF.

This clonotype was seen at least ten times. The rearrangement uses TRBV6-5 and TRBJ2-2; D not certain. The germline gives CDR1 MNHEY, CDR2 SVGAGI. V lost 3 bases to trimming and J lost 7 bases, with 3 bases between them. The CDR3 is 11 amino acids. In DNA form, the CDR3 reads TGTGCCAGCAGTTATTTCGGGGAGCTGTTTTTT. Its protein product is CASSYFGELFF.

This clonotype was seen more than once but under ten times. The V gene is TRBV3-1, the J gene TRBJ2-7, with no clear D. CDR1 and CDR2 from the germline V gene are LGHDT and YNNKEL (reference sequence). V was trimmed by 2 bases and J by 4 bases, leaving 15 bases between them. This CDR3 comprises 15 residues. In DNA, the CDR3 is TGTGCCAGCAGCCAATTTCCTAGTGGGAATTACGAGCAGTACTTC. This sequence encodes CASSQFPSGNYEQYF.

This clonotype has a count of ten or more. The chain combines TRBV20-1 with TRBJ2-7, with TRBD2 identical over 14 bases. The germline CDR1 and CDR2 sequences are DFQATT and SNEGSKA (reference sequence). This CDR3 contains 15 residues. V lost 0 bases and J lost 9; bases outside the gene matches: 7. DNA of the CDR3: TGCAGTGCTAGAGATAGGGAGACTAGCGGGGGGGGGCAGTACTTC. It is translated as CSARDRETSGGGQYF.

This clonotype was counted ten times or more. The chain combines TRBV19 with TRBJ2-7; D is undetermined. Trimming removed 1 base from V and 0 bases from J, with 7 bases in between. Germline values: CDR1 LNHDA, CDR2 SQIVND (reference sequence). This CDR3 spans 14 amino acids. The CDR3 nucleotides read TGTGCCAGTAGTATAGCGGCAAGCTCCTACGAGCAGTACTTC. Translation: CASSIAASSYEQYF.

The sample holds many counts of this clonotype. The chain carries TRBV12-3 or TRBV12-4 and TRBJ2-1; D perhaps matches TRBD2 (5 bases). The CDR3 spans 11 residues. DNA for the CDR3: TGTGCGTTAAGGAGGTACAATGAGCAGTTCTTC. As protein: CALRRYNEQFF.

V and J are TRBV12-3 or TRBV12-4 and TRBJ2-1, with 7 nucleotides matching TRBD1. With 7 bases clipped from V and 8 bases from J, the junction kept 23 bases outside the gene matches. This CDR3 has 18 amino acids. CDR3 in DNA: TGTGCCAGCACCCTCTCTCCAAACAGGGTAGGGGGCCAGGATGAGCAGTTCTTC. Translation: CASTLSPNRVGGQDEQFF.

A few counts support this clonotype. Here the CDR3 DNA reads TGCAGTGCTCCACAGGGGGTACGAAACATTCAGTACTTC. This translates into CSAPQGVRNIQYF. This chain uses TRBV20-1 with TRBJ2-4, with 8 bases that match TRBD1. Germline assignment: CDR1 DFQATT and CDR2 SNEGSKA (reference sequence). The CDR3 contains 13 residues. With V trimmed by 5 bases and J by 6 bases, 6 bases remained unmatched.

This clonotype was counted many times. The chain has TRBV30 and TRBJ1-1; no firm D call. Trimming took 3 bases from V and 10 from J, leaving 15 bases between them. Germline V gives CDR1 GTSNPN, CDR2 SVGIG (reference sequence). This CDR3 contains 12 residues. The CDR3 bases are TGTGCCTGGAGCTGGACGGGCCCTGGAGCTTTCTTT. Protein: CAWSWTGPGAFF.